This TCR beta chain was retrieved from a study of response to subunit inactivated influenza vaccine. Broader study findings: It was suggested by the authors that few new T cells are recruited by each seasonal influenza vaccination.

From the RT-PCR reads, TCRdb called clonotypes with MiXCR, one entry per CDR3 protein. The sample lists around 540,000 distinct CDR3 sequences, about 11% seen once, with around 9.6% in the top ten. A few counts support this clonotype. Its antigen is unknown. This receptor was obtained from a man between 45 and 60 years old who received an inactivated influenza vaccine. The sequences come from PBMCs from blood, collected on the day of vaccination.

The CDR3, as DNA: TGTGCCAGCAGCCCTCGGTATGCGGGGGTGGAGACCCAGTACTTC. It is translated as CASSPRYAGVETQYF. The V call is TRBV7-6, the J call TRBJ2-5; TRBD2 agrees at 7 bases. Germline V gene lookup returns CDR1 SGHVS and CDR2 FNYEAQ. The ends lost 5 bases at V and 5 bases at J; junction bases unmatched: 11. The CDR3 is made up of 15 amino acids.